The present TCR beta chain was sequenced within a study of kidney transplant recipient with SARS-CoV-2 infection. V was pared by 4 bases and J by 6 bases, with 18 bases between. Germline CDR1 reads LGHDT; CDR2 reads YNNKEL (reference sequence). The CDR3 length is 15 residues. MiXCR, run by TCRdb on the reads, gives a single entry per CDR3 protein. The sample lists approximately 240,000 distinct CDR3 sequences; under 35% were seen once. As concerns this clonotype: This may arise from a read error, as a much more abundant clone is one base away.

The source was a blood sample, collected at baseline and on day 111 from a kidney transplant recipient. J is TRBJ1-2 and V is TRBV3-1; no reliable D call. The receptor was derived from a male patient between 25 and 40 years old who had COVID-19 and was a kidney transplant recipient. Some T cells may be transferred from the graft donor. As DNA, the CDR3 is TGTGCCAGCAGCCGAGTTTCCCTTATGAAGGATGGCTACACCTTC. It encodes CASSRVSLMKDGYTF. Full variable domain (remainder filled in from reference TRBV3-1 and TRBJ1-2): DTAVSQTPKYLVTQMGNDKSIKCEQNLGHDTMYWYKQDSKKFLKIMFSYNNKELIINETVPNRFSPKSPDKAHLNLHINSLELGDSAVYFCASSRVSLMKDGYTFGSGTRLTVV.